Each of the 22 T cell receptor beta chains below was sequenced from the same sample in a study of blood T cells in healthy people across ages. For the second PCR, which ran for roughly 7 to 11 cycles, a sample-barcoded 5' primer and a J-beta primer mix were used. MiXCR, run by TCRdb on the 5' RACE reads, gives a single entry per CDR3 protein. The profile shows 700,000 or so distinct CDR3 sequences, 35% to 50% of them singletons. Sequenced sample: blood. The receptors were sampled from an elderly man in good health.

The V and J genes are TRBV9 and TRBJ1-1; D ambiguous. Germline loops: CDR1 SGDLS, CDR2 YYNGEE. V gave up 0 bases and J gave up 4 bases, with 7 bases separating them. There are 13 residues in the CDR3. Here the CDR3 reads CASSVDGSTEAFF. CDR3 DNA: TGTGCCAGCAGCGTAGACGGAAGCACTGAAGCTTTCTTT.

In this sample, this clonotype turned up a few times. The J gene is TRBJ1-2, the V gene TRBV27, with unresolved D. V was clipped by 6 bases and J by 4 bases, with 12 bases between them. Germline V gene sequence: CDR1 MNHEY, CDR2 SMNVEV (reference sequence). There are 13 residues in the CDR3. The CDR3 region has the DNA TGTGCCAGCAGGGCCGGGCCAGCCTATGGCTACACCTTC. It codes for CASRAGPAYGYTF.

This clonotype was detected ten times or more. The chain has TRBV7-2 and TRBJ1-2; a possible D gene is TRBD1 (6 bases). CDR3 length: 13 amino acids. V was trimmed by 2 bases and J by 7 bases, leaving 11 bases between them. CDR1 and CDR2 (germline): SGHTA, FQGNSA. In DNA, the CDR3 is TGTGCCAGCAGCTTACGGGGGCTCGGTGGCTACACCTTC. Its translation is CASSLRGLGGYTF.

The chain joins TRBV7-2 to TRBJ2-5; D is perhaps TRBD1 (6 bases). The last part of the DNA fits TRBJ2-7 better; the J call may be wrong. The germline gives CDR1 SGHTA, CDR2 FQGNSA. The CDR3 length is 15 residues. The DNA for the CDR3 is TGTGCCAGCAGCTCCGGGACAAAGCATTTAGACGAGCAGTACTTC. Its protein product is CASSSGTKHLDEQYF.

The DNA of the CDR3 is TGTGCCAGCAGTGAAGCTGGAGGGAGGGCCTCGGAGCAGTTCTTC. As protein: CASSEAGGRASEQFF. The genes are TRBV2 and TRBJ2-1, with TRBD2 matching 7 bases. This CDR3 is built from 15 residues. Losses at the gene ends were 0 bases for V and 10 bases for J; bases not matched to a gene: 9. The germline CDR1 and CDR2 sequences are SNHLY and FYNNEI.

In its sample, this clonotype was seen a few times. V and J are TRBV1 and TRBJ2-7; the D call TRBD2 from the table was never checked on the DNA. TRBV1 is listed as a pseudogene. The CDR3 extends over 19 amino acids. CDR3 coding DNA: TGCACCAGCACCCGAAGGGACAGGAGAAGCGGGAGGCCCACCTACGAGCAGTACTTC. This codes for CTSTRRDRRSGRPTYEQYF.

This clonotype was counted only a few times. The chain recombines TRBV20-1 with TRBJ1-4; D is ambiguous. V gave up 3 bases and J gave up 8 bases, with 13 bases separating them. This CDR3 region has 13 residues. Germline V gene sequence: CDR1 DFQATT, CDR2 SNEGSKA (reference sequence). CDR3 residues: CSASRQVREKLFF. The CDR3 nucleotides read TGCAGTGCTAGTAGGCAGGTTCGGGAAAAACTGTTTTTT.

The V gene is TRBV29-1, the J gene TRBJ2-3; 10 bases agree with TRBD2. Germline V gene data show CDR1 as SQVTM and CDR2 as ANQGSEA. Trimming at V came to 8 bases and at J to 5 bases, leaving 19 bases not matched to a gene. This CDR3 region has 17 residues. The DNA for the CDR3 is TGCAGCACGAAGGTATCGTCCGGGACTAGCGAAGGAGATACGCAGTATTTT. This codes for CSTKVSSGTSEGDTQYF.

V usage is TRBV2 and J usage is TRBJ2-1; 9 nucleotides match TRBD2. Looked up from germline, CDR1 is SNHLY and CDR2 is FYNNEI. V was clipped by 1 base and J by 10 bases; unmatched bases: 5. This CDR3 comprises 14 residues. Here the CDR3 DNA reads TGTGCCAGCAGTGAAGAACTAGCGGGTCCAGAGCAGTTCTTC. It yields the protein CASSEELAGPEQFF.

This clonotype appeared once. The chain joins TRBV25-1 to TRBJ1-3; D is uncertain. V shed 10 bases and J shed 0 bases, with 10 bases lying between them. The germline V gene has CDR1 MGHDK and CDR2 SYGVNS. The CDR3 totals 13 residues. The CDR3: CATGRSSGNTIYF. CDR3 nucleotides: TGTGCCACAGGACGGAGCTCTGGAAACACCATATATTTT.

The chain links TRBV7-2 to TRBJ1-1, with D possibly being TRBD1 (5 bases). The CDR3 loop spans 12 amino acids. Per the germline V gene, CDR1 is SGHTA and CDR2 is FQGNSA. Trimming stripped 2 bases from V and 8 bases from J, with 9 bases between. CDR3 DNA sequence: TGTGCCAGCAGCTTAACGACAGTCGAAGCTTTCTTT. Its translation: CASSLTTVEAFF.

Only one count was recorded for this clonotype. The rearrangement joins TRBV28 to TRBJ1-6; 7 bases agree with TRBD1. CDR1 is MDHEN and CDR2 is SYDVKM in the germline V gene. The junction had 13 bases not matched to a gene; V was cut back by 7 bases and J by 7 bases. The CDR3 loop spans 16 amino acids. The CDR3 DNA reads TGTGCCAGCACCCCTCAGACAGGGAGTCGGAATTCACCCCTCCACTTT. It specifies CASTPQTGSRNSPLHF. The whole variable domain, remainder taken from reference TRBV28 and TRBJ1-6, is DVKVTQSSRYLVKRTGEKVFLECVQDMDHENMFWYRQDPGLGLRLIYFSYDVKMKEKGDIPEGYSVSREKKERFSLILESASTNQTSMYLCASTPQTGSRNSPLHFGNGTRLTVT.

The genes are TRBV20-1 and TRBJ2-7, with D possibly matching TRBD2 (6 bases). The ends were cut back, 7 bases at V and 5 bases at J, with 21 bases in the middle. Germline loops: CDR1 DFQATT, CDR2 SNEGSKA (reference sequence). This CDR3 contains 14 residues. CDR3 in DNA: TGCAGTGTCGAGGGGCGGCGGGACGGAAACGAGCAGTACTTC. It yields the protein CSVEGRRDGNEQYF.

This clonotype was recorded many times. The V gene is TRBV10-2, the J gene TRBJ2-1; unclear D gene. Per the germline V gene, CDR1 is WSHSY and CDR2 is SAAADI. The germline V and J ends were trimmed by 2 bases and 4 bases, with 6 bases remaining between them. The CDR3 spans 13 residues. The CDR3 protein is CASSEIPYNEQFF. CDR3 sequence (DNA): TGCGCCAGCAGTGAGATCCCTTACAATGAGCAGTTCTTC.

The table lists this clonotype with a few counts. The chain couples TRBV6-2 or TRBV6-3 to TRBJ2-5; D is undetermined. V dropped 2 bases and J dropped 5 bases, with 12 bases sitting between them. CDR3 length: 14 amino acids. Germline V lookup: CDR1 MNHEY, CDR2 SVGEGT. The CDR3 here is CASSYTRVGETQYF. CDR3 coding DNA: TGTGCCAGCAGTTACACCCGGGTTGGTGAGACCCAGTACTTC.

The V and J genes are TRBV7-2 and TRBJ2-7; no definite D call. The length of the CDR3 is 14 residues. CDR1 is SGHTA and CDR2 is FQGNSA in the germline V gene. V was trimmed by 3 bases and J by 0 bases, leaving 9 bases between them. CDR3 amino acids: CASSFGPSSYEQYF. CDR3 nucleotide sequence: TGTGCCAGCAGCTTCGGGCCGAGCTCCTACGAGCAGTACTTC.

This rearrangement joins TRBV28 to TRBJ1-2, with D perhaps TRBD1 (6 bases). Trimming pared 7 bases from V and 8 bases from J, leaving 17 bases between. CDR1 and CDR2 from the germline V gene are MDHEN and SYDVKM. The CDR3 spans 13 residues. As DNA, the CDR3 is TGTGCCAGCAAGGGCAGGGGAAGCTTGGGCTACACCTTC. Amino acids: CASKGRGSLGYTF.

V and J are TRBV28 and TRBJ2-5; D tentatively reads TRBD1 or TRBD2 (5 bases each). CDR3 length: 14 amino acids. Trimming cost V 5 bases and J 4 bases, with 14 bases left between them. Looked up from germline, CDR1 is MDHEN and CDR2 is SYDVKM. CDR3: CASSPPAGTETQYF. The CDR3 coding sequence is TGTGCCAGCAGTCCCCCGGCAGGGACAGAGACCCAGTACTTC.

A few counts support this clonotype. The DNA of the CDR3 is TGCAGTGCTAGTTCGGGGGGGCTGATCCAAGAGACCCAGTACTTC. Translated, it gives CSASSGGLIQETQYF. The V and J genes are TRBV20-1 and TRBJ2-5, with 8 positions matching TRBD2. Trimming at V came to 3 bases and at J to 1 base, leaving 7 bases not matched to a gene. The germline CDR1 and CDR2 sequences are DFQATT and SNEGSKA (reference sequence). The CDR3 covers 15 residues.

The chain has TRBV6-2 or TRBV6-3 and TRBJ1-1; D uncertain. Germline-derived CDR1 and CDR2 are MNHEY and SVGEGT. The CDR3 length is 11 residues. V lost 8 bases and J 3 bases, leaving 7 bases between the germline ends. DNA for the CDR3: TGTGCCAGCGGCAGATACACTGAAGCTTTCTTT. Protein product: CASGRYTEAFF.

This clonotype was picked up many times. The rearrangement links TRBV5-1 to TRBJ2-7, with D possibly being TRBD1 (5 bases). V dropped 6 bases and J dropped 1 base, with 17 bases sitting between them. CDR3 length: 15 residues. CDR1 and CDR2 from the germline V gene are SGHRS and YFSETQ. Here the CDR3 reads CASNDSIYLSYEQYF. The CDR3 region has the DNA TGCGCCAGCAACGACAGTATCTATCTTTCCTACGAGCAGTACTTC.

This clonotype was detected only a few times. This chain connects TRBV9 to TRBJ2-1; D is undetermined. Per germline, CDR1 SGDLS and CDR2 YYNGEE. Trimming left V 0 bases short and J 8 bases short, with 15 bases between. The CDR3 covers 15 residues. The CDR3 spells CASSVGGLSADEQFF. The CDR3 DNA sequence: TGTGCCAGCAGCGTAGGGGGTTTATCCGCGGATGAGCAGTTCTTC. Full variable domain (outside the CDR3, taken from reference TRBV9 and TRBJ2-1): DSGVTQTPKHLITATGQRVTLRCSPRSGDLSVYWYQQSLDQGLQFLIQYYNGEERAKGNILERFSAQQFPDLHSELNLSSLELGDSALYFCASSVGGLSADEQFFGPGTRLTVL.